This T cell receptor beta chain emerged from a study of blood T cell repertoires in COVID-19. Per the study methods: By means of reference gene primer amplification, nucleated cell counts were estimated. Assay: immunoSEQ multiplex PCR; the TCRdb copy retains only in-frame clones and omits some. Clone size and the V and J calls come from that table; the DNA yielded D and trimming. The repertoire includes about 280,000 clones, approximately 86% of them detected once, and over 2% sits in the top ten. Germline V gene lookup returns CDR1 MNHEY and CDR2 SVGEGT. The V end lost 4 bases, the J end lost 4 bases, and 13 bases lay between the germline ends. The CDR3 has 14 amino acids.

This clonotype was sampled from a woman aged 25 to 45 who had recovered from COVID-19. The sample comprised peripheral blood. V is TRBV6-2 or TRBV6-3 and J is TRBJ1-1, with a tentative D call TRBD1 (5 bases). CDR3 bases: TGTGCCAGCAGTTTCCAGGGACTCGGCACTGAAGCTTTCTTT. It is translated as CASSFQGLGTEAFF.